These 28 T cell receptor beta chains share one sample of origin, sequenced in a study of blood T cell repertoires in COVID-19. Measured with immunoSEQ multiplex PCR; TCRdb has only the in-frame clones, and not every one. The repertoire includes some 120,000 clones, around four fifths of them detected once, and about 18% sits in the top ten. Material: peripheral blood. The receptors were sampled from a man older than 75 with acute or convalescent COVID-19.

The chain joins TRBV4-1 to TRBJ1-1; 7 bases map to TRBD1. This CDR3 comprises 13 residues. CDR1 and CDR2 (germline): MGHRA, YSYEKL. The J segment lost 3 bases and the V segment lost 3 bases, leaving 1 base of the junction unmatched. In DNA, the CDR3 is TGCGCCAGCAGCCAGCAGGGGGACACTGAAGCTTTCTTT. Encoded protein: CASSQQGDTEAFF.

The CDR3: CSAPTGRPFF. As DNA, the CDR3 is TGCAGTGCTCCGACAGGGAGACCGTTCTTC. This chain joins TRBV20-1 and TRBJ2-1, with 7 bases that match TRBD1. V trimming: 5 bases; J trimming: 15 bases; junction bases outside the gene matches: 7. Per the germline V gene, CDR1 is DFQATT and CDR2 is SNEGSKA (reference sequence). CDR3 length: 10 residues.

J is TRBJ2-5 and V is TRBV5-1; TRBD1 matches 8 bases. Germline CDR1 SGHRS, CDR2 YFSETQ. The V segment lost 4 bases and the J segment 3 bases; nucleotides outside the gene matches: 17. The CDR3 runs to 18 residues. The CDR3 loop reads CASSHLRDRWGEEETQYF. DNA of the CDR3: TGCGCCAGCAGCCACCTCCGGGACAGGTGGGGTGAGGAAGAGACCCAGTACTTC.

V usage is TRBV28 and J usage is TRBJ1-2, with D perhaps TRBD1 (6 bases). Germline CDR1 reads MDHEN; CDR2 reads SYDVKM. V lost 6 bases and J lost 4, with 15 bases in between. The CDR3 covers 14 residues. In DNA, the CDR3 is TGTGCCAGCAGCCTTCGACAGGCTAGCTATGGCTACACCTTC. Its protein product is CASSLRQASYGYTF.

The chain recombines TRBV4-2 with TRBJ2-7, with 7 positions matching TRBD2. V was clipped by 6 bases and J by 6 bases; unmatched bases: 14. The CDR3 contains 15 residues. CDR1 and CDR2 from the germline V gene are LGHNA and YNFKEQ. The CDR3 nucleotides read TGTGCCAGCAGTTTAGCAGCGGGGCTTTACGGCGAGCAGTACTTC. Residues: CASSLAAGLYGEQYF.

This chain links TRBV3-1 (or the pseudogene TRBV3-2) with TRBJ2-2, with no clear D. Between the trimmed V and J ends, which lost 1 base and 5 bases, there was a span of 8 bases. Germline CDR1 reads LGHDT; CDR2 reads YNNKEL (reference sequence). CDR3 length: 14 residues. CDR3 residues: CASSQVSVTGELFF. CDR3 coding DNA: TGTGCCAGCAGCCAAGTGTCGGTTACCGGGGAGCTGTTTTTT.

The chain employs TRBV5-1 and TRBJ2-7, with D perhaps matching TRBD1 (6 bases). V was cut by 8 bases and J by 2 bases, with 11 bases left in between. The CDR3 extends over 12 amino acids. Germline V gene lookup returns CDR1 SGHRS and CDR2 YFSETQ. CDR3 in amino acids: CASHRVPYEQYF. The DNA of the CDR3 is TGCGCCAGTCACAGGGTCCCCTACGAGCAGTACTTC. The whole variable domain, filled in from reference TRBV5-1 and TRBJ2-7, reads KAGVTQTPRYLIKTRGQQVTLSCSPISGHRSVSWYQQTPGQGLQFLFEYFSETQRNKGNFPGRFSGRQFSNSRSEMNVSTLELGDSALYLCASHRVPYEQYFGPGTRLTVT.

V is TRBV18 and J is TRBJ2-7; 9 positions match TRBD2. Trimming took 5 bases from V and 2 from J; bases not matched to a gene: 10. The V gene's germline CDR1 is KGHSH and CDR2 LQKENI. The CDR3 runs 16 residues. CDR3 amino acids: CASSYSGAGGPYEQYF. Here the CDR3 DNA reads TGTGCCAGCTCATACTCCGGGGCGGGGGGGCCCTACGAGCAGTACTTC.

This clone occurred a few times. The chain recombines TRBV3-1 (or the pseudogene TRBV3-2) with TRBJ1-1, with TRBD1 matching over 7 bases. CDR3 length equals 14 residues. CDR1 and CDR2 from the germline V gene are LGHDT and YNNKEL (reference sequence). With 3 bases clipped from V and 1 base from J, the junction kept 2 bases outside the gene matches. As DNA, the CDR3 is TGTGCCAGCAGCCAGCGACAGGGGAACACTGAAGCTTTCTTT. Its translation: CASSQRQGNTEAFF.

The chain's CDR3 is CASHRVSNQPQHF. CDR3 nucleotide sequence: TGTGCCAGCCACAGGGTAAGCAATCAGCCCCAGCATTTT. The chain combines TRBV5-8 with TRBJ1-5; TRBD1 might be the D (6 bases). The CDR3 consists of 13 residues. Trimming removed 7 bases from V and 1 base from J, with 9 bases in between. Germline V gives CDR1 SGHTS, CDR2 YDEGEE.

The rearrangement links TRBV28 to TRBJ2-3; D not certain. Germline assignment: CDR1 MDHEN and CDR2 SYDVKM. This CDR3 comprises 15 residues. The V gene lost 6 bases and the J gene lost 2 bases, with 15 bases spanning the gap. The chain's CDR3 is CASSPSGRHTDTQYF. For the CDR3, the DNA is TGTGCCAGCAGCCCCTCCGGCCGACACACAGATACGCAGTATTTT.

This clone has only one observation. The chain uses TRBV5-1 and TRBJ1-5; 7 bases map to TRBD1. The CDR3 has 14 amino acids. In germline, CDR1 is SGHRS, CDR2 YFSETQ. Losses at the gene ends were 4 bases for V and 4 bases for J; bases not matched to a gene: 5. This CDR3 reads CASSPQGENQPQHF. CDR3 nucleotide sequence: TGCGCCAGCAGCCCGCAGGGGGAGAATCAGCCCCAGCATTTT. The full variable domain, with the rest looked up from reference TRBV5-1 and TRBJ1-5, is KAGVTQTPRYLIKTRGQQVTLSCSPISGHRSVSWYQQTPGQGLQFLFEYFSETQRNKGNFPGRFSGRQFSNSRSEMNVSTLELGDSALYLCASSPQGENQPQHFGDGTRLSIL.

The V call is TRBV6-6, the J call TRBJ1-2, with D possibly being TRBD1 (5 bases). Trimming took 8 bases from V and 8 from J, leaving 12 bases between them. Germline V gene data show CDR1 as MNHNY and CDR2 as SVGAGI (reference sequence). The CDR3 is 11 amino acids. CDR3 sequence: CASQGRHGYTF. Written as DNA, the CDR3 is TGTGCCAGCCAGGGAAGACACGGCTACACCTTC.

The genes are TRBV11-2 and TRBJ1-1; 9 bases are shared with TRBD1. CDR1 SGHAT and CDR2 FQNNGV come from the germline V gene. Trimming at V came to 3 bases and at J to 5 bases, leaving 4 bases not matched to a gene. This CDR3 spans 14 amino acids. CDR3 in amino acids: CASSLIQGATEAFF. The DNA for the CDR3 is TGTGCCAGCAGCTTGATACAGGGGGCGACTGAAGCTTTCTTT.

The chain carries TRBV18 and TRBJ2-7; no clear D gene. Germline assignment: CDR1 KGHSH and CDR2 LQKENI. CDR3 length: 12 residues. Trimming removed 2 bases at V and 3 bases at J, with 5 bases between. CDR3: CASSPGGYEQYF. Written as DNA, the CDR3 is TGTGCCAGCTCACCAGGCGGCTACGAGCAGTACTTC.

This sequence joins TRBV2 and TRBJ2-2; D is ambiguous. Looked up from germline, CDR1 is SNHLY and CDR2 is FYNNEI. The CDR3 contains 12 residues. V lost 6 bases, J lost 4 bases, and 6 bases lay in between. Written as DNA, the CDR3 is TGTGCCAGCAGGGAACTCACCGGGGAGCTGTTTTTT. Protein: CASRELTGELFF.

The chain couples TRBV7-2 to TRBJ1-5; no clear D gene. Germline assignment: CDR1 SGHTA and CDR2 FQGNSA. The CDR3 extends over 14 amino acids. The V end lost 7 bases, the J end lost 0 bases, and 10 bases lay between the germline ends. The CDR3 DNA sequence: TGTGCCAGCACCCCGCACAGTAGCAATCAGCCCCAGCATTTT. Translated, it gives CASTPHSSNQPQHF.

This clone was found once. CDR3 amino acids: CASMGGATDTQYF. The CDR3 coding sequence is TGTGCCAGCATGGGGGGGGCCACAGATACGCAGTATTTT. The rearrangement uses TRBV7-9 and TRBJ2-3; maybe TRBD2 (7 bases). V lost 7 bases, J lost 2 bases, and 10 bases lay in between. The CDR3 consists of 13 residues. The germline CDR1 and CDR2 sequences are SEHNR and FQNEAQ (reference sequence).

The rearrangement joins TRBV19 to TRBJ2-3; D gene ambiguous. With 9 bases removed from V and 2 bases from J, the gap between germline ends came to 9 bases. This CDR3 has 12 residues. Germline V CDR1 and CDR2: LNHDA, SQIVND (reference sequence). The CDR3 coding sequence is TGTGCCAGCAGAACCAACACAGATACGCAGTATTTT. Translated: CASRTNTDTQYF.

This clone was found a few times. The V and J genes are TRBV30 and TRBJ2-2, with 8 positions matching TRBD2. Germline loops: CDR1 GTSNPN, CDR2 SVGIG (reference sequence). The CDR3 is 15 amino acids. J was trimmed by 8 bases and V by 0 bases; bases with no gene match: 8. This CDR3 reads CAWSVGLAGRGELFF. The CDR3 coding sequence is TGTGCCTGGAGTGTGGGGCTAGCGGGTAGGGGGGAGCTGTTTTTT.

The chain combines TRBV9 with TRBJ1-2; a possible D gene is TRBD1 (5 bases). This CDR3 contains 13 residues. Germline lookup yields CDR1 SGDLS and CDR2 YYNGEE. V was clipped by 5 bases and J by 3 bases, with 11 bases between them. The CDR3 DNA sequence: TGTGCCAGCAGGGGGCACGCTTACTATGGCTACACCTTC. Its protein product is CASRGHAYYGYTF.

This CDR3 is CATSTKVGQPTGYTF. CDR3 DNA: TGTGCCACCAGCACCAAAGTGGGACAGCCAACGGGCTACACCTTC. The chain is built from TRBV15 and TRBJ1-2; 7 bases agree with TRBD1. CDR1 and CDR2 (germline): LNHNV, YYDKDF (reference sequence). The V and J ends lost 4 bases and 8 bases, in that order; junction bases with no gene match: 13. This CDR3 is built from 15 residues.

The chain couples TRBV14 to TRBJ1-2; 8 nucleotides agree with TRBD1. This CDR3 contains 15 residues. V gave up 2 bases and J gave up 7 bases; unmatched junction bases: 9. CDR1 is SGHDN, CDR2 FVKESK, per germline. The CDR3 DNA is TGTGCCAGCAGCCAAAACAGGGGGGCTTTGAGTGGCTACACCTTC. It encodes CASSQNRGALSGYTF.

The sample holds one count of this clone. The genes are TRBV7-8 and TRBJ1-5; 7 bases agree with TRBD1. J gave up 0 bases and V 3 bases, and 2 bases lay outside the gene matches. There are 15 residues in the CDR3. Per the germline V gene, CDR1 is SGHVS and CDR2 is FQNEAQ. Here the CDR3 reads CASSFRQGSNQPQHF. For the CDR3, the DNA is TGTGCCAGCAGCTTCCGACAGGGTAGCAATCAGCCCCAGCATTTT.

The V call is TRBV7-8, the J call TRBJ2-5; 8 bases align to TRBD1. The CDR3 is 13 residues long. V lost 5 bases to trimming and J lost 4 bases; unmatched junction nucleotides: 3. From germline, CDR1 is SGHVS and CDR2 FQNEAQ. In DNA, the CDR3 is TGTGCCAGCAGCGACAGGGGTCGAGAGACCCAGTACTTC. It is translated as CASSDRGRETQYF.

The V and J genes are TRBV5-1 and TRBJ2-1, with 9 nucleotides matching TRBD1. With V trimmed by 8 bases and J by 0 bases, 9 bases remained unmatched. Germline assignment: CDR1 SGHRS and CDR2 YFSETQ. The CDR3 runs to 16 residues. The CDR3 protein is CASDPGTGTSYNEQFF. The DNA for the CDR3 is TGCGCCAGTGATCCCGGGACAGGGACCTCCTACAATGAGCAGTTCTTC.

The V and J genes are TRBV2 and TRBJ1-2, with 7 bases fitting TRBD1. From germline, CDR1 is SNHLY and CDR2 FYNNEI. The CDR3 is 14 amino acids. With V trimmed by 4 bases and J by 6 bases, 8 bases remained unmatched. CDR3 residues: CASSVLQGRDGYTF. The CDR3 nucleotides are TGTGCCAGCAGTGTTCTACAGGGGCGAGATGGCTACACCTTC.

V and J are TRBV7-2 and TRBJ2-1; unclear D gene. The CDR3 sequence is 13 residues long. Germline loops: CDR1 SGHTA, CDR2 FQGNSA. The V end lost 5 bases, the J end lost 4 bases, and 9 bases lay between the germline ends. The CDR3 here is CASSVEWYNEQFF. The CDR3 nucleotides are TGTGCCAGCAGCGTCGAGTGGTACAATGAGCAGTTCTTC.